One and the same sample provided the 5 T cell receptor beta chains below, sequenced in a study of identical twins. One entry per CDR3 protein results from TCRdb running MiXCR on the 5' RACE reads. The sample contains some 500,000 distinct CDR3 sequences, 14% of which appear only once. Another study also made use of these data, one on yellow fever vaccine responses in identical twins.

The source material was CD4+ T cells sorted from blood. These receptors were collected from a young woman in good health.

The chain joins TRBV20-1 to TRBJ1-6; TRBD1 aligns across 7 bases. The CDR3 consists of 14 residues. CDR1 and CDR2 (germline): DFQATT, SNEGSKA (reference sequence). Trimming removed 0 bases from V and 10 bases from J; junction bases left unmatched: 6. CDR3 DNA: TGCAGTGCTAGAGACCTGACAGGGATGTCACCCCTCCACTTT. This codes for CSARDLTGMSPLHF.

This rearrangement joins TRBV15 to TRBJ2-5; 13 bases align to TRBD2. The trim removed 5 bases at V and 4 bases at J, leaving 16 bases unmatched. The germline V gene encodes CDR1 LNHNV and CDR2 YYDKDF (reference sequence). This CDR3 is 19 amino acids long. The CDR3: CATSPLGPLAGGLGETQYF. The CDR3 DNA follows: TGTGCCACCAGCCCTTTAGGCCCACTAGCGGGGGGGCTAGGAGAGACCCAGTACTTC.

The sample holds a few counts of this clonotype. The chain has TRBV6-5 and TRBJ2-3; 10 bases match TRBD2. V was pared by 4 bases and J by 13 bases, with 8 bases of the junction left unmatched. In germline, CDR1 is MNHEY, CDR2 SVGAGI. The CDR3 is 13 residues long. CDR3 amino acids: CASSLEERGGKYF. DNA of the CDR3: TGTGCCAGCAGTTTAGAGGAGCGGGGGGGGAAGTATTTT.

This chain joins TRBV19 and TRBJ2-1; D is perhaps TRBD2 (5 bases). The V end was cut by 2 bases, the J end by 3 bases, with 11 bases between. In germline, CDR1 is LNHDA, CDR2 SQIVND (reference sequence). CDR3 length equals 15 residues. CDR3 protein: CASSIMSGNYNEQFF. In DNA, the CDR3 is TGTGCCAGTAGTATAATGAGCGGAAACTACAATGAGCAGTTCTTC. The full variable domain, completed using reference TRBV19 and TRBJ2-1, is DGGITQSPKYLFRKEGQNVTLSCEQNLNHDAMYWYRQDPGQGLRLIYYSQIVNDFQKGDIAEGYSVSREKKESFPLTVTSAQKNPTAFYLCASSIMSGNYNEQFFGPGTRLTVL.

This chain uses TRBV7-8 with TRBJ2-1; D might be TRBD1 or TRBD2, each matching 6 bases. V lost 5 bases and J 0 bases, leaving 14 bases between the germline ends. The germline gives CDR1 SGHVS, CDR2 FQNEAQ. The CDR3 has 16 amino acids. The CDR3 loop is CASSPPQGGSYNEQFF. The CDR3 DNA reads TGTGCCAGCAGCCCGCCACAGGGAGGCTCCTACAATGAGCAGTTCTTC.